The 12 T cell receptor beta chains listed next were all sequenced from one sample in a study of T cells in localized non-small cell lung cancer. Produced via immunoSEQ multiplex PCR; TCRdb's table is partial and in-frame only. The sample consists of over a thousand clones, 30% to 40% of them appearing once. The sample in question was normal lung tissue next to the tumor, obtained before any cancer treatment. The receptors here all came from a male donor older than 55 with stage I squamous cell lung carcinoma.

The chain couples TRBV11-3 to TRBJ2-7; TRBD2 agrees at 8 bases. This CDR3 is 14 amino acids long. V lost 5 bases and J lost 6; bases outside the gene matches: 9. Germline CDR1 reads SGHNT; CDR2 reads YENEEA. The CDR3 region is CASSPESGRGEQYF. In nucleotides, the CDR3 is TGTGCCAGCAGCCCAGAAAGCGGGAGAGGCGAGCAGTACTTC.

This clone was recorded a few times. This sequence joins TRBV11-3 and TRBJ2-7, with D tentatively TRBD1 (6 bases). The CDR3 is 14 amino acids. Germline V lookup: CDR1 SGHNT, CDR2 YENEEA. V lost 4 bases to trimming and J lost 7 bases, with 17 bases between them. The CDR3 region has the DNA TGTGCCAGCAGCTACAGAGGGGGTATCGGGGAGCAGTACTTC. Its protein is CASSYRGGIGEQYF.

This clone was observed a few times. The chain combines TRBV11-3 with TRBJ2-2; D is possibly TRBD2 (6 bases). The germline V gene has CDR1 SGHNT and CDR2 YENEEA. V was cut by 2 bases and J by 2 bases, with 12 bases left in between. CDR3 length equals 16 residues. CDR3 sequence reads: CASSLTFGSNTGELFF. The CDR3 region has the DNA TGTGCCAGCAGCTTAACGTTCGGGAGTAACACCGGGGAGCTGTTTTTT.

This clone is medium-sized. The chain couples TRBV7-2 to TRBJ1-1, with D possibly TRBD1 on 5 matching bases. V lost 7 bases, J lost 6 bases, and 15 bases lay in between. This CDR3 region has 13 residues. Germline-derived CDR1 and CDR2 are SGHTA and FQGNSA. CDR3 residues: CASTMGDHAEAFF. The CDR3 DNA reads TGTGCCAGCACCATGGGGGATCACGCTGAAGCTTTCTTT.

This clone was detected a few times. An end of the junction differs from the germline gene, which may be a read error. The chain joins TRBV11-3 to TRBJ2-7; no reliable D call. Per germline, CDR1 SGHNT and CDR2 YENEEA. CDR3 length: 14 amino acids. The CDR3 protein is CASSPQKGSYEQYF. The CDR3 bases are TGTGCTAGCAGCCCCCAGAAGGGATCCTACGAGCAGTACTTC.

This clone was counted between two and nine times. The rearrangement joins TRBV9 to TRBJ2-1; D unclear. Germline V gives CDR1 SGDLS, CDR2 YYNGEE. V lost 4 bases, J lost 6 bases, and 17 bases lay in between. CDR3 length: 15 amino acids. CDR3 region: CASSPKPPNSNEQFF. The CDR3 coding sequence is TGTGCCAGCAGCCCCAAACCTCCCAATTCCAATGAGCAGTTCTTC.

This clone was seen only once. V is TRBV19 and J is TRBJ1-2; D is unclear. This CDR3 contains 15 residues. The V end lost 6 bases, the J end lost 4 bases, and 18 bases lay between the germline ends. Germline CDR1 reads LNHDA; CDR2 reads SQIVND (reference sequence). The CDR3 DNA reads as TGTGCCAGTAGGAATTTAGGACCCGCGATCTATGGCTACACCTTC. Its translation is CASRNLGPAIYGYTF.

The chain employs TRBV29-1 and TRBJ2-1; D remains ambiguous. The CDR3 length is 14 residues. Germline V CDR1 and CDR2: SQVTM, ANQGSEA. The V end was cut by 6 bases, the J end by 0 bases, with 12 bases between. CDR3 region: CSVVDGSSYNEQFF. The CDR3 bases are TGCAGCGTCGTGGACGGTTCCTCCTACAATGAGCAGTTCTTC.

The chain uses TRBV19 and TRBJ1-1; perhaps TRBD1 as D (6 bases). Germline CDR1 reads LNHDA; CDR2 reads SQIVND (reference sequence). V dropped 4 bases and J dropped 1 base, with 10 bases sitting between them. The CDR3 consists of 14 residues. DNA of the CDR3: TGTGCCAGTAGTACAGGGGCGGGGAACACTGAAGCTTTCTTT. Translation: CASSTGAGNTEAFF.

This clone was counted only a few times. V is TRBV6-8 and J is TRBJ2-1; 7 bases line up with TRBD2. V shed 6 bases and J 7 bases; nucleotides not matched to a gene: 3. The germline V gene encodes CDR1 MNHGY and CDR2 SAAAGT. The CDR3 consists of 12 residues. The CDR3 protein is CASRIGGNEQFF. CDR3 sequence (DNA): TGTGCCAGCAGAATCGGGGGGAATGAGCAGTTCTTC.

The rearrangement links TRBV6-8 to TRBJ2-1; D gene unclear. V lost 7 bases, J lost 0 bases, and 10 bases lay in between. The CDR3 covers 14 residues. Germline assignment: CDR1 MNHGY and CDR2 SAAAGT. CDR3 loop: CASKLLSSYNEQFF. The CDR3 coding sequence is TGTGCCAGCAAGTTGTTGAGCTCCTACAATGAGCAGTTCTTC.

By share, this clone ranks as medium-sized. The gene calls are TRBV11-3 and TRBJ2-1; either TRBD1 or TRBD2 may supply D (5 bases each). Germline V CDR1 and CDR2: SGHNT, YENEEA. The CDR3 totals 17 residues. Trimming left V 8 bases short and J 3 bases short, with 23 bases between. CDR3 nucleotides: TGTGCCAGCTCCAATGACGGGACCGAGATCAACTACAATGAGCAGTTCTTC. Translation: CASSNDGTEINYNEQFF.